Ten or more counts support the clone carrying this T cell receptor beta chain. The sample originates from a study of human T cells and chemical hapten exposure. Blood, whole and unfractionated, served as the source for total RNA extraction. V shed 8 bases, J shed 5 bases, and the junction held 8 bases outside the gene matches. This CDR3 spans 14 amino acids. The library attached unique molecular identifiers to individual cDNA molecules. As originally analysed: Sample-level TCR yields exhibited a median of 95,638, with a range of about 23,224 to 700,000. In TCRdb, the 5' RACE reads were re-called with MiXCR into one record per CDR3 protein. The V and J calls were determined by TCRdb, not by the authors. There are around 80,000 distinct CDR3 sequences in the sample; more than 15% occur only once, and nearly 7% lies in the top ten.

The sequence was obtained from a female donor in good health. The gene calls are TRBV12-3 or TRBV12-4 and TRBJ2-3; 9 bases match TRBD2. The CDR3: CASLRGGAGDTQYF. CDR3 in DNA: TGTGCCAGCTTACGCGGGGGGGCTGGAGATACGCAGTATTTT.